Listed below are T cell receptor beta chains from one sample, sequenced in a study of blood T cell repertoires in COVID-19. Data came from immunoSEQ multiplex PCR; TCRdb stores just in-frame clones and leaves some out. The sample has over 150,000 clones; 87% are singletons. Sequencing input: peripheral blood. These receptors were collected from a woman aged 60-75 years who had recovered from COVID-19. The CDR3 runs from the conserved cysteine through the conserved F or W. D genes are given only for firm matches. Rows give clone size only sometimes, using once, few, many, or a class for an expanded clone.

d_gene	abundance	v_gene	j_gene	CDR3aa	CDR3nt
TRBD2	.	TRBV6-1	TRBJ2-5	CASSEGTSGRGETQYF	TGTGCCAGCAGTGAAGGGACTAGCGGGCGAGGGGAGACCCAGTACTTC
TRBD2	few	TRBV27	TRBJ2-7	CASSRTSGGFYEQYF	TGTGCCAGCAGCCGGACTAGCGGGGGCTTCTACGAGCAGTACTTC
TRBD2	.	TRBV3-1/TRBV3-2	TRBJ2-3	CASSQDLLAGGPSTDTQYF	TGTGCCAGCAGCCAAGATCTACTAGCGGGGGGTCCTAGCACAGATACGCAGTATTTT
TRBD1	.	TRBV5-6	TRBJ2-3	CASSHRGQSTDTQYF	TGTGCCAGCAGCCACAGGGGACAGAGCACAGATACGCAGTATTTT
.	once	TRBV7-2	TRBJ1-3	CASSLAAGASSGNTIYF	TGTGCCAGCAGCTTAGCCGCAGGGGCCAGCTCTGGAAACACCATATATTTT
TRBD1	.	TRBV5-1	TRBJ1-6	CASSQGQGSSPLHF	TGCGCCAGCAGCCAGGGACAGGGGAGCTCACCCCTCCACTTT
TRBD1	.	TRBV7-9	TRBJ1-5	CASSRGQGNPQHF	TGTGCCAGCAGCCGGGGACAGGGGAACCCCCAGCATTTT
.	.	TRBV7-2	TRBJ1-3	CASSLNRAGNTIYF	TGTGCCAGCAGCTTAAACAGGGCTGGAAACACCATATATTTT
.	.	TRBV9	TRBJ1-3	CASSVAGRGTGNTIYF	TGTGCCAGCAGCGTAGCTGGCAGGGGTACGGGAAACACCATATATTTT
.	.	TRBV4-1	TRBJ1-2	CASSQDPTGKNHGYTF	TGCGCCAGCAGCCAAGATCCAACAGGGAAGAATCATGGCTACACCTTC
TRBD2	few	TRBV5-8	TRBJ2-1	CASSSPGLAGPEQFF	TGTGCCAGCAGCTCCCCAGGGCTAGCGGGGCCTGAGCAGTTCTTC
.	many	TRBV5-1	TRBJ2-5	CASSFGGSGGETQYF	TGCGCCAGCAGCTTTGGAGGGAGTGGTGGGGAGACCCAGTACTTC
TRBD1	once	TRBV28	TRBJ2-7	CASSTVGQGSPYEQYF	TGTGCCAGCAGTACGGTGGGACAGGGGTCACCTTACGAGCAGTACTTC
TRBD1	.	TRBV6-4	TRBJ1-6	CATSGTGQGPLHF	TGTGCCACCTCCGGGACAGGGCAAGGGCCCCTCCACTTT
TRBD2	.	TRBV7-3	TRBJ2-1	CASSRDYNINEQFF	TGTGCCAGCAGCCGGGACTACAACATCAATGAGCAGTTCTTC
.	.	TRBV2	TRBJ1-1	CASSELSLNTEAFF	TGTGCCAGCAGTGAACTTTCGTTGAACACTGAAGCTTTCTTT
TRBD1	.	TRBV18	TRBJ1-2	CASSPPDRTYGYTF	TGTGCCAGCTCACCCCCGGACAGGACTTATGGCTACACCTTC
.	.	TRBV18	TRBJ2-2	CASSEQGSKTGELFF	TGTGCCAGCTCCGAACAGGGCTCAAAAACCGGGGAGCTGTTTTTT
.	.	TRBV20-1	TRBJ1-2	CSASLSLGQGINYGYTF	TGCAGTGCTAGTCTATCATTGGGCCAGGGGATCAACTATGGCTACACCTTC
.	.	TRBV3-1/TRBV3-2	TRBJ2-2	CASIEATGELFF	TGTGCCAGCATTGAGGCCACCGGGGAGCTGTTTTTT
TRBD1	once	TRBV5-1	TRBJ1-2	CASSDGTGSFDGYTF	TGCGCCAGCAGCGACGGGACAGGGAGTTTCGATGGCTACACCTTC
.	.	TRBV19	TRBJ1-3	CASSPFASGNTIYF	TGTGCCAGTAGTCCTTTCGCGTCAGGAAACACCATATATTTT
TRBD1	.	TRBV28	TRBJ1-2	CASSLRDRGGNTF	TGTGCCAGCAGTTTACGGGACAGGGGAGGAAACACCTTC
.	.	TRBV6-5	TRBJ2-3	CASSYSSRAPTDTQYF	TGTGCCAGCAGTTACTCCTCGCGGGCTCCCACAGATACGCAGTATTTT
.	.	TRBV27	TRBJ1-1	CASSATQGTEAFF	TGTGCCAGCAGTGCGACCCAGGGAACTGAAGCTTTCTTT
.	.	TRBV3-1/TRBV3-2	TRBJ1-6	CASSQERNSPLHF	TGTGCCAGCAGCCAAGAGAGAAATTCACCCCTCCACTTT
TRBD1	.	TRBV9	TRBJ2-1	CASSVGVTGWDPNEQFF	TGTGCCAGCAGCGTAGGCGTGACAGGGTGGGACCCCAATGAGCAGTTCTTC
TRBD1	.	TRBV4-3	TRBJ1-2	CASSQMTGTALYGYTF	TGCGCCAGCAGCCAAATGACCGGGACAGCTCTCTATGGCTACACCTTC
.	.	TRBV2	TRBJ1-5	CASSEEGAGNQPQHF	TGTGCCAGCAGTGAAGAAGGGGCCGGCAATCAGCCCCAGCATTTT
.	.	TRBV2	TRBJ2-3	CASNAQGGPDTQYF	TGTGCCAGTAACGCCCAGGGGGGACCAGATACGCAGTATTTT
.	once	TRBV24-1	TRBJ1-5	CATSEAGQLSNQPQHF	TGTGCCACCAGTGAGGCCGGACAGCTTAGCAATCAGCCCCAGCATTTT
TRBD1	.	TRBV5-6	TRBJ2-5	CASSKRQGWGQETQYF	TGTGCCAGCAGCAAGCGACAGGGCTGGGGGCAAGAGACCCAGTACTTC
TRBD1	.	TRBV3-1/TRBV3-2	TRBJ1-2	CASSQVGTGAGYTF	TGTGCCAGCAGCCAAGTCGGGACAGGGGCTGGCTACACCTTC
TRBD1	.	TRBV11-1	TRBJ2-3	CASSFGQGSTDTQYF	TGTGCCAGCAGCTTCGGACAGGGGAGCACAGATACGCAGTATTTT
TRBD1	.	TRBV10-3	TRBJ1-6	CAIKNRDSSYNSPLHF	TGTGCCATCAAAAACCGGGACAGCTCCTATAATTCACCCCTCCACTTT
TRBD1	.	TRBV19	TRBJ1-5	CASSHPGQGSNQPQHF	TGTGCCAGTAGTCACCCGGGACAGGGTAGCAATCAGCCCCAGCATTTT
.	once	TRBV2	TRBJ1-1	CASSTDRRKPFF	TGTGCCAGCAGTACGGACAGAAGGAAGCCTTTCTTT
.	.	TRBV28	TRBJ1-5	CASSTRLQPQHF	TGTGCCAGCAGTACCCGGTTGCAGCCCCAGCATTTT
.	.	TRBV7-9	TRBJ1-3	CASRNLEGAEGNTIYF	TGTGCCAGCAGAAACCTAGAAGGGGCAGAAGGAAACACCATATATTTT